What follows are 19 T cell receptor beta chains derived from one specimen sequenced in a study of Tregs in tolerant kidney transplant recipients. Related graft donors supplied nonmyeloablative bone marrow transplants, and mixed chimerism was transient. TCRdb's copy holds only in-frame clones and misses some; the assay was immunoSEQ multiplex PCR. The repertoire holds tens of thousands of clones, with over 75% as singletons. This specimen consisted of CD4+ T cells from blood (PBMCs), obtained 24 months after the transplant. The receptors come from a human patient who received a combined kidney and bone marrow transplant. Some T cells may be graft donor cells.

This clone appeared once. The CDR3 loop reads CASSLVGTFFSGNTIYF. The CDR3 DNA sequence: TGTGCCAGCAGCTTAGTGGGGACATTCTTTTCTGGAAACACCATATATTTT. This chain links TRBV7-2 with TRBJ1-3, with a possible D match to TRBD1 (6 bases). There are 17 residues in the CDR3. V was cut by 1 base and J by 1 base, with 14 bases left in between. Germline assignment: CDR1 SGHTA and CDR2 FQGNSA.

The chain recombines TRBV10-3 with TRBJ2-7; tentatively, D is TRBD1 (6 bases). Germline V lookup: CDR1 ENHRY, CDR2 SYGVKD. The V end lost 1 base, the J end lost 3 bases, and 10 bases lay between the germline ends. CDR3 length: 14 amino acids. As DNA, the CDR3 is TGTGCCATCAGTGAGTTAGGACAGATCTACGAGCAGTACTTC. Translating gives CAISELGQIYEQYF.

Worth noting for this clone: Different DNA sequences within this sample yield the same CDR3. The V gene is TRBV7-2, the J gene TRBJ2-1; 7 bases are a match to TRBD1. Germline-derived CDR1 and CDR2 are SGHTA and FQGNSA. This CDR3 is 16 amino acids long. With V trimmed by 5 bases and J by 6 bases, 13 bases remained unmatched. CDR3 protein: CASSPQSTGIRNEQFF. In DNA form, the CDR3 reads TGTGCCAGCAGCCCGCAGTCGACAGGGATCCGCAATGAGCAGTTCTTC.

This chain links TRBV19 with TRBJ2-5, with 7 nucleotides matching TRBD1. Matching the DNA end better, TRBJ2-7 makes the J call doubtful. The CDR3 extends over 14 amino acids. CDR1 LNHDA and CDR2 SQIVND come from the germline V gene (reference sequence). CDR3 in amino acids: CASSAGTAAYEQYF. In DNA form, the CDR3 reads TGTGCCAGTAGTGCAGGGACAGCCGCCTACGAGCAGTACTTC.

The rearrangement joins TRBV18 to TRBJ2-7, with a tentative D call TRBD2 (5 bases). V was pared by 2 bases and J by 2 bases, with 16 bases between. In germline, CDR1 is KGHSH, CDR2 LQKENI. The CDR3 is 16 amino acids. CDR3 bases: TGTGCCAGCTCACCAACTTTGGGAGACCGAACCTACGAGCAGTACTTC. The encoded protein is CASSPTLGDRTYEQYF.

The rearrangement joins TRBV7-6 to TRBJ2-7, with TRBD1 identical over 11 bases. With V trimmed by 4 bases and J by 3 bases, 2 bases remained unmatched. This CDR3 contains 14 residues. CDR1 and CDR2 from the germline V gene are SGHVS and FNYEAQ. The CDR3 DNA follows: TGTGCCAGCAGCTCGGGACAGGGGGGCTACGAGCAGTACTTC. Translating it yields CASSSGQGGYEQYF.

This clone has only a few counts. The chain employs TRBV19 and TRBJ1-3; D gene uncertain. The germline gives CDR1 LNHDA, CDR2 SQIVND (reference sequence). There are 16 residues in the CDR3. Trimming stripped 5 bases from V and 3 bases from J, with 17 bases between. CDR3 region: CASSPWTLSVGNTIYF. DNA of the CDR3: TGTGCCAGTAGTCCGTGGACTCTCTCTGTTGGAAACACCATATATTTT.

J is TRBJ2-7 and V is TRBV2; 8 nucleotides match TRBD2. With V trimmed by 6 bases and J by 11 bases, 24 bases remained unmatched. CDR1 is SNHLY and CDR2 is FYNNEI in the germline V gene. The CDR3 totals 17 residues. CDR3 DNA sequence: TGTGCCAGCAGCAGCTCCCCCCATCGGGAGGGCCCCCCTCACGAGTACTTC. It codes for CASSSSPHREGPPHEYF.

The rearrangement uses TRBV7-2 and TRBJ2-7; 15 nucleotides agree with TRBD2. Germline-derived CDR1 and CDR2 are SGHTA and FQGNSA. Trimming took 4 bases from V and 7 from J; bases not matched to a gene: 17. The CDR3 extends over 19 amino acids. Here the CDR3 DNA reads TGTGCCAGCAGCTCTAGAAGGACTAGCGGGGGGGCCAGGTCGGGAGAGCAGTACTTC. It yields the protein CASSSRRTSGGARSGEQYF.

J is TRBJ1-5 and V is TRBV5-1, with a possible D match to TRBD1 (6 bases). The germline V gene encodes CDR1 SGHRS and CDR2 YFSETQ. The CDR3 contains 17 residues. V was pared by 4 bases and J by 2 bases, with 19 bases between. In DNA form, the CDR3 reads TGCGCCAGCAGCCCAGAGGGACAATTATCGGGCAATCAGCCCCAGCATTTT. Translation: CASSPEGQLSGNQPQHF. Based on the CDR3 plus reference TRBV5-1 and TRBJ1-5, the full variable domain is KAGVTQTPRYLIKTRGQQVTLSCSPISGHRSVSWYQQTPGQGLQFLFEYFSETQRNKGNFPGRFSGRQFSNSRSEMNVSTLELGDSALYLCASSPEGQLSGNQPQHFGDGTRLSIL.

The chain couples TRBV9 to TRBJ1-2; no definite D call. This CDR3 is 12 amino acids long. V was trimmed by 1 base and J by 8 bases, leaving 9 bases between them. Germline V gene lookup returns CDR1 SGDLS and CDR2 YYNGEE. CDR3 in DNA: TGTGCCAGCAGCGTACAGGTACGGGGCTACACCTTC. Translating gives CASSVQVRGYTF.

This chain uses TRBV29-1 with TRBJ2-5, with 8 positions matching TRBD2. V was pared by 7 bases and J by 5 bases, with 12 bases of the junction left unmatched. Germline CDR1 is SQVTM and CDR2 is ANQGSEA. This CDR3 region has 14 residues. DNA of the CDR3: TGCAGCGGAAACCGGGCCCCGGGGGGGGAGACCCAGTACTTC. This gives the protein CSGNRAPGGETQYF.

The gene calls are TRBV5-6 and TRBJ2-5; 11 bases align to TRBD2. The CDR3 has 15 residues. The V segment lost 4 bases and the J segment 4 bases; nucleotides outside the gene matches: 6. The germline V gene encodes CDR1 SGHDT and CDR2 YYEEEE. This CDR3 reads CASSPTTSGTETQYF. The CDR3 DNA follows: TGTGCCAGCAGCCCTACGACTAGCGGGACAGAGACCCAGTACTTC.

V is TRBV30 and J is TRBJ2-7, with 7 nucleotides matching TRBD1. The V gene's germline CDR1 is GTSNPN and CDR2 SVGIG (reference sequence). The trim removed 7 bases at V and 0 bases at J, leaving 6 bases unmatched. The length of the CDR3 is 13 residues. The CDR3 DNA follows: TGTGCCTCCTGGGACAGATCCTCCTACGAGCAGTACTTC. This encodes CASWDRSSYEQYF.

The V gene is TRBV28, the J gene TRBJ2-7, with 9 bases that match TRBD1. Germline CDR1 reads MDHEN; CDR2 reads SYDVKM. The CDR3 sequence is 15 residues long. Trimming cost V 3 bases and J 6 bases; bases outside gene matches: 9. Here the CDR3 reads CASSLYRQGVGEQYF. The CDR3 DNA is TGTGCCAGCAGTTTGTACCGACAGGGGGTCGGCGAGCAGTACTTC.

The rearrangement links TRBV4-2 to TRBJ1-3; D not resolved. The length of the CDR3 is 17 residues. Between the trimmed V and J ends, which lost 0 bases and 0 bases, there was a span of 12 bases. Germline assignment: CDR1 LGHNA and CDR2 YNFKEQ. In nucleotides, the CDR3 is TGTGCCAGCAGCCAAGATCGTACAGACAACTCTGGAAACACCATATATTTT. Translation gives CASSQDRTDNSGNTIYF.

The chain links TRBV11-2 to TRBJ2-7; maybe TRBD1 (6 bases). Per germline, CDR1 SGHAT and CDR2 FQNNGV. This CDR3 spans 16 amino acids. Trimming cost V 5 bases and J 3 bases, with 20 bases left between them. CDR3 protein: CASSPTGTPPYYEQYF. The CDR3 DNA sequence: TGTGCCAGCAGCCCCACCGGGACACCTCCCTACTACGAGCAGTACTTC.

The rearrangement links TRBV29-1 to TRBJ2-1; 7 bases map to TRBD1. The trim removed 6 bases at V and 0 bases at J, leaving 5 bases unmatched. CDR3 size: 14 residues. CDR1 SQVTM and CDR2 ANQGSEA come from the germline V gene. CDR3 nucleotide sequence: TGCAGCGTCCTGGACAGGAGCTCCTACAATGAGCAGTTCTTC. Protein sequence: CSVLDRSSYNEQFF.

The V gene is TRBV9, the J gene TRBJ2-2, with TRBD2 matching over 8 bases. The CDR3 loop spans 17 amino acids. Germline V gene data show CDR1 as SGDLS and CDR2 as YYNGEE. J was trimmed by 4 bases and V by 3 bases; bases with no gene match: 11. CDR3 nucleotide sequence: TGTGCCAGCAGCGAGACCCCCCGGGGGGGGGCCACCGGGGAGCTGTTTTTT. This gives the protein CASSETPRGGATGELFF.